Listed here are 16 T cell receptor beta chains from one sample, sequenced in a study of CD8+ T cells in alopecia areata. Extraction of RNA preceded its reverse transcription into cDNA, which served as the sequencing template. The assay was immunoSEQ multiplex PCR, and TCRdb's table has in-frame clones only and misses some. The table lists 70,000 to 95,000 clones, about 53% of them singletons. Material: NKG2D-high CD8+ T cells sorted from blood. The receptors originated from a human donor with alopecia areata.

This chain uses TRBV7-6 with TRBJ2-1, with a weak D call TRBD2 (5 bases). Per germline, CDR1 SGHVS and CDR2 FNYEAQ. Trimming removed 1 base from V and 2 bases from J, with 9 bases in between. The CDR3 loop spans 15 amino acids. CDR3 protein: CASSLGLATYNEQFF. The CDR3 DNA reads TGTGCCAGCAGCTTAGGCCTAGCCACCTACAATGAGCAGTTCTTC.

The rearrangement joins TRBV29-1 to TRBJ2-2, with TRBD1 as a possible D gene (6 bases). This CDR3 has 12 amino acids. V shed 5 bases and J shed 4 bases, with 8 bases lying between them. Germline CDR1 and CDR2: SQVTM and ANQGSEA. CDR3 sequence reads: CSVTGITGELFF. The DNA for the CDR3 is TGCAGCGTTACAGGGATCACCGGGGAGCTGTTTTTT.

CDR3 in DNA: TGCGCCAGCAGCCAAGAAGGGACTGAAAAACTGTTTTTT. This gives the protein CASSQEGTEKLFF. The chain carries TRBV4-1 and TRBJ1-4, with D possibly being TRBD1 (5 bases). Germline-derived CDR1 and CDR2 are MGHRA and YSYEKL. V gave up 0 bases and J gave up 7 bases, with 6 bases separating them. This CDR3 has 13 amino acids.

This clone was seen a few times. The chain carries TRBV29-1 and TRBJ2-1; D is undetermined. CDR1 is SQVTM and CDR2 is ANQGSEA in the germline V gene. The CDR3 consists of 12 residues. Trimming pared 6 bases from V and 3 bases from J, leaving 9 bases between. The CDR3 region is CSVPQDYNEQFF. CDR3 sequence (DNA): TGCAGCGTGCCCCAGGACTACAATGAGCAGTTCTTC.

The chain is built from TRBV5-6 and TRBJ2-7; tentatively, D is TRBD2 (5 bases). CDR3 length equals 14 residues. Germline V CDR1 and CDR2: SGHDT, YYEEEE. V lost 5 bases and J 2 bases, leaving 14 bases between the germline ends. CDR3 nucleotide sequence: TGTGCCAGCAGTTTCGGGCGGGCAGCCTACGAGCAGTACTTC. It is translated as CASSFGRAAYEQYF.

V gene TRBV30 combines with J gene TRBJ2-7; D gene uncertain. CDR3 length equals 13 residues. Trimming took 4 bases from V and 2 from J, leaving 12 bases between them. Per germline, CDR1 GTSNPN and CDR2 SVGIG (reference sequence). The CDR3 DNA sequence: TGTGCCTGGAACTACGACATCGCCTACGAGCAGTACTTC. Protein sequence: CAWNYDIAYEQYF.

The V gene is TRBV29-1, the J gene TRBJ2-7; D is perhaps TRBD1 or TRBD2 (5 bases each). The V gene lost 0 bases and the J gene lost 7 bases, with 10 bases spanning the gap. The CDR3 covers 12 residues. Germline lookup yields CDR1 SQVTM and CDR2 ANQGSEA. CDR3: CSVEDEGREQYF. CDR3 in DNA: TGCAGCGTTGAAGATGAGGGGCGGGAGCAGTACTTC.

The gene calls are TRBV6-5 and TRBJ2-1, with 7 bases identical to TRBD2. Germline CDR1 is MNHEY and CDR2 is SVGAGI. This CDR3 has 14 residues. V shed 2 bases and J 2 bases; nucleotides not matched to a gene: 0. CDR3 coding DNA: TGTGCCAGCAGTTACGCGGGAGCCTACAATGAGCAGTTCTTC. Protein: CASSYAGAYNEQFF.

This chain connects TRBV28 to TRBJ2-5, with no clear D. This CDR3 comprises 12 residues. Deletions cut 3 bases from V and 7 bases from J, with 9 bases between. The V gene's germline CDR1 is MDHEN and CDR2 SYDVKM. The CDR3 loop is CASSLAQLTQYF. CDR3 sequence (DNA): TGTGCCAGCAGTTTGGCGCAACTGACCCAGTACTTC.

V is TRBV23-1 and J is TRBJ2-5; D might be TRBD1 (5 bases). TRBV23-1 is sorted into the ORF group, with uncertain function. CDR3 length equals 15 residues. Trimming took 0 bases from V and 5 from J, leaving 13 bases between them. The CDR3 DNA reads TGCGCCAGCAGTCAATCTAGGTGGGGCTGCGAGACCCAGTACTTC. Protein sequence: CASSQSRWGCETQYF.

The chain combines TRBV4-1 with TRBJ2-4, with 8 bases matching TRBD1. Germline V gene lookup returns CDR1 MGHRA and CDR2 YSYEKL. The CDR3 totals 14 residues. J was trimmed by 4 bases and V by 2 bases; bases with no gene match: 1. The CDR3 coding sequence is TGCGCCAGCAGCCAACAGGGGGCGAAAAACATTCAGTACTTC. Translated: CASSQQGAKNIQYF.

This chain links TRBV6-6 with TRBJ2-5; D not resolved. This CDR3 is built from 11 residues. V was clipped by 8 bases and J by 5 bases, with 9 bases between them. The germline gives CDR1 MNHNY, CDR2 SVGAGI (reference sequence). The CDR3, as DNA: TGTGCCAGCGCCCTAGGGGAGACCCAGTACTTC. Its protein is CASALGETQYF.

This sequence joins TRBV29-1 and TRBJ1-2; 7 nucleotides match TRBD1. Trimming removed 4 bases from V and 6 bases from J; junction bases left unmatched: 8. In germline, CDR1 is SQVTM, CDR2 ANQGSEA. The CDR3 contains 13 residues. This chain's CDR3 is CSVVDPGGDGYTF. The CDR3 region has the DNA TGCAGCGTTGTAGATCCAGGGGGGGATGGCTACACCTTC.

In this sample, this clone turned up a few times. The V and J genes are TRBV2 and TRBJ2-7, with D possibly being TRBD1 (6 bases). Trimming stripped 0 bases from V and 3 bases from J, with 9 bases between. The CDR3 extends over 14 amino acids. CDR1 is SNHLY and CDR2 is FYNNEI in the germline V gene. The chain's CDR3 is CASSEAGRGYEQYF. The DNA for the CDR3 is TGTGCCAGCAGTGAAGCTGGCAGGGGCTACGAGCAGTACTTC.

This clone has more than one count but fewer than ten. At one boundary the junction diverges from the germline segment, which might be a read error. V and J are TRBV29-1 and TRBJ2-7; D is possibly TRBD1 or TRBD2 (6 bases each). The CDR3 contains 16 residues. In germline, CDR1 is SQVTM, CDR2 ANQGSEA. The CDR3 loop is CSVEGGGAGVSYEQYF. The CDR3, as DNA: TGCAGCGTCGAAGGAGGGGGTGCGGGTGTATCCTACGAGCAGTACTTC.

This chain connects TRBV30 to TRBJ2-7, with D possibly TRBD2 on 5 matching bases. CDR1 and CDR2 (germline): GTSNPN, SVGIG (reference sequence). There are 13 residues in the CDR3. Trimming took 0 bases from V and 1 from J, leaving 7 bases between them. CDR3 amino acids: CAWSVGISYEQYF. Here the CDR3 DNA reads TGTGCCTGGAGTGTCGGGATTTCCTACGAGCAGTACTTC.